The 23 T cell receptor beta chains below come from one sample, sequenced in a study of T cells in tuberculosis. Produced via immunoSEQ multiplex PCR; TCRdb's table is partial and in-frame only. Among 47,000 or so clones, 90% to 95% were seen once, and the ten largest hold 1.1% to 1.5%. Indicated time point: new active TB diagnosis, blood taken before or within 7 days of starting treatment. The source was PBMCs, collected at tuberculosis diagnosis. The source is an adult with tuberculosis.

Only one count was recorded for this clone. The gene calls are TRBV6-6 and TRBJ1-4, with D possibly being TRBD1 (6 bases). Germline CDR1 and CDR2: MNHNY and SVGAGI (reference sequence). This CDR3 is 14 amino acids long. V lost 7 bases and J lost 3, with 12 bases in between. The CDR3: CASNPRGANEKLFF. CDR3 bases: TGTGCCAGCAATCCCAGGGGAGCTAATGAAAAACTGTTTTTT.

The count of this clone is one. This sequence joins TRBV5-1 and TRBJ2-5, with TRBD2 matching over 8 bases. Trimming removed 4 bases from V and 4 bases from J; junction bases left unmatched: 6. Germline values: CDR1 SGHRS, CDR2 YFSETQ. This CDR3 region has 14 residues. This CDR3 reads CASSTGLAVETQYF. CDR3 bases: TGCGCCAGCAGCACCGGACTAGCCGTAGAGACCCAGTACTTC.

The CDR3 is CASSSRLREPLPNYGYTF. As DNA, the CDR3 is TGTGCCAGCAGCTCTAGGCTCAGAGAGCCCCTTCCTAACTATGGCTACACCTTC. The chain combines TRBV7-9 with TRBJ1-2; no clear D. CDR3 size: 18 residues. Germline V gene sequence: CDR1 SEHNR, CDR2 FQNEAQ (reference sequence). V was clipped by 4 bases and J by 0 bases, with 21 bases between them.

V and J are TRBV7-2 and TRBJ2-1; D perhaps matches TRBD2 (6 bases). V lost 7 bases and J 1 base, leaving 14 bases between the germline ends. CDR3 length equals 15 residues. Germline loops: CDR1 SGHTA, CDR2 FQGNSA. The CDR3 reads CASTIAGRSYNEQFF. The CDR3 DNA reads TGTGCCAGCACCATTGCGGGGAGGTCCTACAATGAGCAGTTCTTC.

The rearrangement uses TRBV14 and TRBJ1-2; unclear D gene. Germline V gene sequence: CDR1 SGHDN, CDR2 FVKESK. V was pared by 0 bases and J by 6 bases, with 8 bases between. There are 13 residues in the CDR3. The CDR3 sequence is CASSQDYSHGYTF. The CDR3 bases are TGTGCCAGCAGCCAAGATTACAGCCATGGCTACACCTTC.

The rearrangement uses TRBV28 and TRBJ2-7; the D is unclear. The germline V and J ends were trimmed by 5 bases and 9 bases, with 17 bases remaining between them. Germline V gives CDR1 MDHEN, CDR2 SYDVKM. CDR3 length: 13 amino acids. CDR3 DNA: TGTGCCAGCAGTCCCGCCCCTAGTTCCATGCAGTACTTC. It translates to CASSPAPSSMQYF.

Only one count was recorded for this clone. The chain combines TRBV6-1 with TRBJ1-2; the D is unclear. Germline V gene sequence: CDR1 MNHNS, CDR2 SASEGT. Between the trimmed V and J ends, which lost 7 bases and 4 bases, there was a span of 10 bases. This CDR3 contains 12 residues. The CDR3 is CASKEVGYGYTF. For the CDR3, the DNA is TGTGCCAGCAAGGAGGTTGGCTATGGCTACACCTTC.

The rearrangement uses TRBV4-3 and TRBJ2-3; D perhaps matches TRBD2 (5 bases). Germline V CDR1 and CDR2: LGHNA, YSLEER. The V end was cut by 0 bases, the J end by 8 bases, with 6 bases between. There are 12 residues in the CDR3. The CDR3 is CASSQEGSTQYF. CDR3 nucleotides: TGCGCCAGCAGCCAAGAAGGGAGTACGCAGTATTTT.

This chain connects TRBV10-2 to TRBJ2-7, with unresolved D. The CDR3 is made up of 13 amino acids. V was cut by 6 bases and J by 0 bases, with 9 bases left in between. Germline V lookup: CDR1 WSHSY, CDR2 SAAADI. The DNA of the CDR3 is TGCGCCAGCAGCCGACTTCTCTCCTACGAGCAGTACTTC. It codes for CASSRLLSYEQYF.

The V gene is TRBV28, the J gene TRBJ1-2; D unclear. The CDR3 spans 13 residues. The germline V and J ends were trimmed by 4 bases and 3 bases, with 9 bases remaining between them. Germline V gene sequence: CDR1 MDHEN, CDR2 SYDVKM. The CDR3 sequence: CASSSGLDYGYTF. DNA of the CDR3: TGTGCCAGCAGTTCCGGGTTAGACTATGGCTACACCTTC.

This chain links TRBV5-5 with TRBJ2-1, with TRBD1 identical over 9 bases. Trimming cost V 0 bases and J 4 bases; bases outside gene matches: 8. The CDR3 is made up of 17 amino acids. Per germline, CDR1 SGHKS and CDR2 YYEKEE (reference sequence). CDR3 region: CASSLVETGGLYNEQFF. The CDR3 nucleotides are TGTGCCAGCAGCTTGGTGGAGACAGGGGGATTATACAATGAGCAGTTCTTC. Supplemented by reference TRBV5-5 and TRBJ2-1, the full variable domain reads DAGVTQSPTHLIKTRGQQVTLRCSPISGHKSVSWYQQVLGQGPQFIFQYYEKEERGRGNFPDRFSARQFPNYSSELNVNALLLGDSALYLCASSLVETGGLYNEQFFGPGTRLTVL.

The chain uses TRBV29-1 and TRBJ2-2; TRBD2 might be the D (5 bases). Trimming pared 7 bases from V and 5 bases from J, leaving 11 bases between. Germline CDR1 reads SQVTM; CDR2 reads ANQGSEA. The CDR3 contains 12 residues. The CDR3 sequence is CSAGERTGELFF. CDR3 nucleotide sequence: TGCAGCGCTGGGGAGCGGACCGGGGAGCTGTTTTTT.

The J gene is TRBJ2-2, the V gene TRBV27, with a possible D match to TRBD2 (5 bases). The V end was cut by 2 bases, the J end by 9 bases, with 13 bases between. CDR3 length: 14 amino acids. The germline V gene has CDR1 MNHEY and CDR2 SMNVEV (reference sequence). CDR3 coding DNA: TGTGCCAGCAGTTTAACGGGATATGGCAGGGAGCTGTTTTTT. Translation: CASSLTGYGRELFF.

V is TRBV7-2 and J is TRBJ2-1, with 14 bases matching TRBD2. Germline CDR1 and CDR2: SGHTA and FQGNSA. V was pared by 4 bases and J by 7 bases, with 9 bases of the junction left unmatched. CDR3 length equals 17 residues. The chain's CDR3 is CASSSKSGTSGRNEQFF. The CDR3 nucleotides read TGTGCCAGCAGCTCAAAATCCGGGACTAGCGGGAGAAATGAGCAGTTCTTC.

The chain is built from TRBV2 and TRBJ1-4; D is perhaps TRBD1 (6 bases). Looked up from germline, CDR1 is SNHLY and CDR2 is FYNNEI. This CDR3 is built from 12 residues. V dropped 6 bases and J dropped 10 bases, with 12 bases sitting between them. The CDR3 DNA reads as TGTGCCAGCAGCGATCGGGGGGCAAAACTGTTTTTT. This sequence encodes CASSDRGAKLFF.

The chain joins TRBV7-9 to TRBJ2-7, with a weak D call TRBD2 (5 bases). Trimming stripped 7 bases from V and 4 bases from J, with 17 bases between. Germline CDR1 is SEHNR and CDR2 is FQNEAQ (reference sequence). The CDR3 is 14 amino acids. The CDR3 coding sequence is TGTGCCAGCAACCTTGAACTAGGTACTTACGAGCAGTACTTC. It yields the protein CASNLELGTYEQYF.

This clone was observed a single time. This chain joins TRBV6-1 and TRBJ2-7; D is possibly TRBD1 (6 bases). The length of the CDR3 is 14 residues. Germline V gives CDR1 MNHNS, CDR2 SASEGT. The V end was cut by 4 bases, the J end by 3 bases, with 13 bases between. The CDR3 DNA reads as TGTGCCAGCAGTGTACGGGACATCGACTACGAGCAGTACTTC. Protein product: CASSVRDIDYEQYF.

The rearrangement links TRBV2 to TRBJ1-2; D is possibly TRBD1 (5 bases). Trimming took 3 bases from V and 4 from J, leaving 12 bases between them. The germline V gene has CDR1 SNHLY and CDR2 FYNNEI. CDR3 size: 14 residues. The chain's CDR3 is CASSEAGRPYGYTF. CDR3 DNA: TGTGCCAGCAGTGAGGCAGGGAGGCCCTATGGCTACACCTTC.

CDR3 DNA: TGTGCCAGCAGTTCCTTTGACAGGGGGCGCGCAGATACGCAGTATTTT. As protein: CASSSFDRGRADTQYF. This chain joins TRBV5-6 and TRBJ2-3, with 10 positions matching TRBD1. Germline V gives CDR1 SGHDT, CDR2 YYEEEE. The CDR3 runs 16 residues. Germline trimming cut 5 bases from V and 4 bases from J; bases unmatched to any gene: 10.

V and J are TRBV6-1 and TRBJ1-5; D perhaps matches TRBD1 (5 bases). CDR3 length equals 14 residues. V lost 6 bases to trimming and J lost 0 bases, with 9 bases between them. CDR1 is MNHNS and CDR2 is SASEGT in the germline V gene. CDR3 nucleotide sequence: TGTGCCAGCAGACCCAGGGATAGCAATCAGCCCCAGCATTTT. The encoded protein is CASRPRDSNQPQHF.

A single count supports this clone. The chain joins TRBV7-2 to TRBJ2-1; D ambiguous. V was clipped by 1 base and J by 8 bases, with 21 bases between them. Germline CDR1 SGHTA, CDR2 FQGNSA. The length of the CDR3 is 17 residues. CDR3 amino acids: CASSLGARGRRVYEQFF. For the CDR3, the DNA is TGTGCCAGCAGCTTAGGTGCTCGCGGTAGACGCGTTTATGAGCAGTTCTTC.

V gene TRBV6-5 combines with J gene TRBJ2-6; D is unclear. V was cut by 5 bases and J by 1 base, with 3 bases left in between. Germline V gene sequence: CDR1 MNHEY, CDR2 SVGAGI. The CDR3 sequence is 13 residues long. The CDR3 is CASSRSGANVLTF. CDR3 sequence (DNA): TGTGCCAGCAGTCGTTCTGGGGCCAACGTCCTGACTTTC.

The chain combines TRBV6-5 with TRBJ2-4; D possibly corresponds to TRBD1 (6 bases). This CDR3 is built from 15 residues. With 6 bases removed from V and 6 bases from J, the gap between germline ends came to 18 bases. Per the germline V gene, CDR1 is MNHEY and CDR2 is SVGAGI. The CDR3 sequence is CASRKVALGGNIQYF. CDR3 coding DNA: TGTGCCAGCAGGAAGGTCGCGTTAGGGGGAAACATTCAGTACTTC.